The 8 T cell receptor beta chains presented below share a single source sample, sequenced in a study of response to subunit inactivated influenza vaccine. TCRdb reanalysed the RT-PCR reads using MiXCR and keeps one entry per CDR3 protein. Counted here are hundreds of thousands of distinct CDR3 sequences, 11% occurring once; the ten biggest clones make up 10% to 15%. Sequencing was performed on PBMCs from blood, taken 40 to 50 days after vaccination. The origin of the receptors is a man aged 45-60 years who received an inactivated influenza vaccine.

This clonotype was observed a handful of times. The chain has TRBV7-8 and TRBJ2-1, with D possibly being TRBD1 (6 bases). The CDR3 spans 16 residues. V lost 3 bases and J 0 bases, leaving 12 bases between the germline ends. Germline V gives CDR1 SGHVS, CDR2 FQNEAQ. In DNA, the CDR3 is TGTGCCAGCAGCTTGGAAAGGGGGAGCTCCTACAATGAGCAGTTCTTC. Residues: CASSLERGSSYNEQFF.

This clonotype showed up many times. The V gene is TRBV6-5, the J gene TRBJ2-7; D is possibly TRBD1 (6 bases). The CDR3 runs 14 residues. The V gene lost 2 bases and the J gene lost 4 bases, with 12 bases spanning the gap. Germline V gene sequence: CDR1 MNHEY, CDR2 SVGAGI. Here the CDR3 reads CASSYSRGKYEQYF. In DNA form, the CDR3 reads TGTGCCAGCAGTTACAGCAGGGGAAAATACGAGCAGTACTTC.

The DNA of the CDR3 is TGCGCCAGCAGCTTGCTTCCAGGGGGCGGGAACACTGAAGCTTTCTTT. It encodes CASSLLPGGGNTEAFF. V and J are TRBV5-1 and TRBJ1-1; TRBD1 aligns across 8 bases. The CDR3 spans 16 residues. Germline assignment: CDR1 SGHRS and CDR2 YFSETQ. V dropped 1 base and J dropped 1; count of bases not matched to a gene: 6.

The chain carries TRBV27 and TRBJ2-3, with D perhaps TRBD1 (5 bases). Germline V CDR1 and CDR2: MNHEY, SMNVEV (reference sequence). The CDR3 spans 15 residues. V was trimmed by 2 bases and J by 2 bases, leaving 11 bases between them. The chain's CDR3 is CASSLLAGNTDTQYF. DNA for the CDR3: TGTGCCAGCAGTTTACTGGCAGGGAACACAGATACGCAGTATTTT.

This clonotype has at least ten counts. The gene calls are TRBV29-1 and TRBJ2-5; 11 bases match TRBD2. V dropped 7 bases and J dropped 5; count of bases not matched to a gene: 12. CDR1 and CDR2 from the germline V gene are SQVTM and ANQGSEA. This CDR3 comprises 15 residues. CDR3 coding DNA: TGCAGCGCAAAAATAGCGGGAGGGCGAGCGGAGACCCAGTACTTC. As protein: CSAKIAGGRAETQYF.

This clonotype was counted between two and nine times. The CDR3 nucleotides read TGTGCCAGCAGCTTAGCGGACCCACAGGGGAGGGAAGGCTACACCTTC. The encoded protein is CASSLADPQGREGYTF. The chain joins TRBV7-8 to TRBJ1-2; TRBD1 aligns across 7 bases. In germline, CDR1 is SGHVS, CDR2 FQNEAQ. Trimming cost V 0 bases and J 8 bases; bases outside gene matches: 12. This CDR3 has 16 amino acids.

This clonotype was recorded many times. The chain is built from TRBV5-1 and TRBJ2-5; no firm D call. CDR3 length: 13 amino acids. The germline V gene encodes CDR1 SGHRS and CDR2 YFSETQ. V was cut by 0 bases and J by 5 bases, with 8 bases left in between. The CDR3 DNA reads TGCGCCAGCAGCTTGGGCTTGTCGGAGACCCAGTACTTC. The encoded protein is CASSLGLSETQYF.

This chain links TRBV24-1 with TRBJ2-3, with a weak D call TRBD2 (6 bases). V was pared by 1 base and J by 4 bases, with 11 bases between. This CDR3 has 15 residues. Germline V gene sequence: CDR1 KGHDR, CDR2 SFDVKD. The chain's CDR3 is CATSDFTGTADTQYF. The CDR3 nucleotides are TGTGCCACCAGTGATTTTACCGGGACTGCAGATACGCAGTATTTT.